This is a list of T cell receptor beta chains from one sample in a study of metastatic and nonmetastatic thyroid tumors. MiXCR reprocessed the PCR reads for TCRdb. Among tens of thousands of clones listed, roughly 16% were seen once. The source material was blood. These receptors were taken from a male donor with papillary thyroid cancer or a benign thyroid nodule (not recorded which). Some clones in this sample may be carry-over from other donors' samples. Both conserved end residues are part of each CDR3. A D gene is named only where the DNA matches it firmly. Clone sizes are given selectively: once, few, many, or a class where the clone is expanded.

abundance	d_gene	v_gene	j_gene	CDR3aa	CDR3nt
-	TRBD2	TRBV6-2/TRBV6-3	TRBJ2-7	CASSLTSGRSYEQYF	TGTGCCAGCAGCTTGACTAGCGGGCGCTCCTACGAGCAGTACTTC
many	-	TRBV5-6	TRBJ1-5	CASSSGRGNQPQHF	TGTGCCAGCAGCTCAGGACGAGGCAATCAGCCCCAGCATTTT
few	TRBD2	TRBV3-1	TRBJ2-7	CASSRTSAREQYF	TGTGCCAGCAGCCGAACTAGCGCGAGGGAGCAGTACTTC
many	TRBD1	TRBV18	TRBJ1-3	CASSPRTGGSGNTIYF	TGTGCCAGCTCACCCAGAACAGGGGGCAGTGGAAACACCATATATTTT
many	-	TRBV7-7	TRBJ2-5	CASSTGGTEETQYF	TGTGCTAGCAGCACCGGGGGCACCGAAGAGACCCAGTACTTC
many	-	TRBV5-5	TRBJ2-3	CASSLTSTADTQYF	TGTGCCAGCAGCTTAACTAGCACCGCAGATACGCAGTATTTT
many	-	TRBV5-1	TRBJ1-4	CASSLSSGPNEKLFF	TGCGCCAGCAGCTTGTCATCGGGACCTAATGAAAAACTGTTTTTT
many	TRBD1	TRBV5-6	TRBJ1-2	CASSLGTGRGYTF	TGTGCCAGCAGCTTGGGGACAGGGCGCGGCTACACCTTC
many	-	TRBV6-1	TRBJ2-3	CASSEALRGAGADTQYF	TGTGCCAGCAGTGAAGCGCTTCGGGGGGCGGGCGCAGATACGCAGTATTTT
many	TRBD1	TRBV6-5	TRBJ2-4	CASSYGKTGLDIQYF	TGTGCCAGCAGTTACGGGAAGACAGGGCTTGACATTCAGTACTTC
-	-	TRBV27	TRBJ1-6	CASSLQLVSSPLHF	TGTGCCAGCAGTTTACAGTTAGTCAGTTCACCCCTCCACTTT
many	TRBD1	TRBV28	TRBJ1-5	CASSLPEGQGLSNQPQHF	TGTGCCAGCAGTTTACCCGAAGGACAGGGGTTGAGCAATCAGCCCCAGCATTTT
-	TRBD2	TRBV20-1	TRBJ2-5	CSPGGGNNQETQYF	TGCAGCCCCGGCGGGGGGAATAACCAAGAGACCCAGTACTTC
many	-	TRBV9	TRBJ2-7	CASSPTGLYYEQYF	TGTGCCAGCAGCCCGACAGGACTATACTACGAGCAGTACTTC
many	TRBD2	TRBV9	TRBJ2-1	CASSVGGSGVTYNEQFF	TGTGCCAGCAGCGTAGGTGGTAGCGGGGTAACCTACAATGAGCAGTTCTTC
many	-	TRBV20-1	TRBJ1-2	CSASGPGRYTF	TGCAGTGCTAGCGGACCGGGCCGCTACACCTTC